Below are 18 T cell receptor beta chains sequenced from a single sample in a study of radiotherapy plus CTLA-4 blockade in lung cancer. TCRdb's table, derived via immunoSEQ multiplex PCR, lists solely in-frame clones and lacks some. The sample shows 40,000 to 50,000 clones, about 70% of them seen only once. Specimen: peripheral blood, collected from a patient treated with radiotherapy plus ipilimumab. Receptors originate from a human donor with non-small cell lung cancer who had stable disease on radiotherapy plus ipilimumab.

The CDR3 reads CASSQDRTANYGYTF. The CDR3 DNA follows: TGTGCCAGCAGCCAAGACCGGACAGCAAACTATGGCTACACCTTC. The genes are TRBV4-2 and TRBJ1-2; TRBD1 might be the D (6 bases). This CDR3 comprises 15 residues. CDR1 LGHNA and CDR2 YNFKEQ come from the germline V gene. Trimming stripped 0 bases from V and 2 bases from J, with 10 bases between.

This clone is a singleton in its sample. The rearrangement uses TRBV29-1 and TRBJ2-2; D gene unclear. Trimming cost V 4 bases and J 6 bases, with 6 bases left between them. Germline CDR1 reads SQVTM; CDR2 reads ANQGSEA. The CDR3 is 11 residues long. The chain's CDR3 is CSVAPAGELFF. The CDR3 bases are TGCAGCGTTGCCCCTGCCGGGGAGCTGTTTTTT.

This clone was found a few times. The V and J genes are TRBV9 and TRBJ1-2; 7 nucleotides line up with TRBD1. V gave up 3 bases and J gave up 0 bases; unmatched junction bases: 14. This CDR3 is 18 amino acids long. Germline values: CDR1 SGDLS, CDR2 YYNGEE. The CDR3 bases are TGTGCCAGCAGCGCGAGATCCGGGACAGCGACCACTAACTATGGCTACACCTTC. It is translated as CASSARSGTATTNYGYTF.

The chain combines TRBV6-5 with TRBJ1-1, with a tentative D call TRBD1 (5 bases). The V end lost 8 bases, the J end lost 6 bases, and 10 bases lay between the germline ends. The germline V gene has CDR1 MNHEY and CDR2 SVGAGI. This CDR3 is 11 amino acids long. CDR3 DNA sequence: TGTGCCAGCGGACGGGGGGCTGAAGCTTTCTTT. Translated, it gives CASGRGAEAFF.

The table lists this clone with a count of one. V usage is TRBV29-1 and J usage is TRBJ1-1; 7 positions match TRBD1. The CDR3 covers 12 residues. Germline V gives CDR1 SQVTM, CDR2 ANQGSEA. V lost 7 bases, J lost 1 base, and 3 bases stayed unmatched. For the CDR3, the DNA is TGCAGCGGGGACAGTAAGAACACTGAAGCTTTCTTT. Its translation is CSGDSKNTEAFF.

This clone was observed a handful of times. J is TRBJ2-2 and V is TRBV11-2, with 9 bases aligning to TRBD1. CDR1 SGHAT and CDR2 FQNNGV come from the germline V gene. Germline trimming cut 3 bases from V and 3 bases from J; bases unmatched to any gene: 14. This CDR3 is 19 amino acids long. The CDR3, as DNA: TGTGCCAGCAGCTTGCTTGTTAGCGTGGGACAGGGATACACCGGGGAGCTGTTTTTT. Translated: CASSLLVSVGQGYTGELFF.

This CDR3 is CASSLGGAIGYTF. In DNA form, the CDR3 reads TGTGCCAGCAGCTTAGGGGGCGCTATTGGCTACACCTTC. The rearrangement uses TRBV7-2 and TRBJ1-2; D is possibly TRBD1 (5 bases). Germline V gives CDR1 SGHTA, CDR2 FQGNSA. Between the trimmed V and J ends, which lost 1 base and 7 bases, there was a span of 10 bases. The CDR3 sequence is 13 residues long. The whole variable domain, filled in from reference TRBV7-2 and TRBJ1-2, reads GAGVSQSPSNKVTEKGKDVELRCDPISGHTALYWYRQSLGQGLEFLIYFQGNSAPDKSGLPSDRFSAERTGGSVSTLTIQRTQQEDSAVYLCASSLGGAIGYTFGSGTRLTVV.

The gene calls are TRBV10-3 and TRBJ1-6; 8 positions match TRBD1. Germline CDR1 reads ENHRY; CDR2 reads SYGVKD. The J segment lost 9 bases and the V segment lost 10 bases, leaving 11 bases of the junction unmatched. This CDR3 region has 14 residues. The CDR3 is CATTQGQGSSPLHF. Here the CDR3 DNA reads TGTGCCACCACCCAAGGACAGGGTTCTTCACCCCTCCACTTT.

V and J are TRBV18 and TRBJ2-3; a weak D match, TRBD1 (5 bases). Trimming took 6 bases from V and 4 from J, leaving 5 bases between them. In germline, CDR1 is KGHSH, CDR2 LQKENI. The length of the CDR3 is 11 residues. The CDR3 spells CASSRADTQYF. DNA for the CDR3: TGTGCCAGCTCCAGGGCAGATACGCAGTATTTT.

The chain employs TRBV4-2 and TRBJ2-3; D uncertain. V was trimmed by 0 bases and J by 5 bases, leaving 9 bases between them. Germline V gene lookup returns CDR1 LGHNA and CDR2 YNFKEQ. The CDR3 is made up of 14 amino acids. CDR3 in DNA: TGTGCCAGCAGCCAAGATAGGAGCGTAGATACGCAGTATTTT. Translation: CASSQDRSVDTQYF.

This clone appeared a few times. The chain uses TRBV4-1 and TRBJ1-1; 9 positions match TRBD1. CDR1 MGHRA and CDR2 YSYEKL come from the germline V gene. Trimming removed 5 bases from V and 1 base from J; junction bases left unmatched: 8. This CDR3 has 16 residues. In nucleotides, the CDR3 is TGCGCCAGCAGCTCCTGGACAGGGGTTGAGAACACTGAAGCTTTCTTT. The encoded protein is CASSSWTGVENTEAFF.

This chain links TRBV7-7 with TRBJ1-1, with D perhaps matching TRBD1 (5 bases). CDR1 SSHAT and CDR2 FNYEAQ come from the germline V gene (reference sequence). This CDR3 has 16 residues. V dropped 4 bases and J dropped 0 bases, with 15 bases sitting between them. DNA for the CDR3: TGTGCCAGCAGCTGGCGGGACGGCTACATGAACACTGAAGCTTTCTTT. Protein product: CASSWRDGYMNTEAFF.

There are a few counts of this clone. The CDR3 sequence is CASSAGSPQHF. CDR3 in DNA: TGTGCCAGCAGTGCGGGGTCGCCCCAGCATTTT. The chain joins TRBV6-1 to TRBJ1-5; D call uncertain. Per the germline V gene, CDR1 is MNHNS and CDR2 is SASEGT. CDR3 length: 11 residues. Between the trimmed V and J ends, which lost 4 bases and 9 bases, there was a span of 7 bases.

The V call is TRBV2, the J call TRBJ2-3; 9 nucleotides agree with TRBD2. CDR3 length: 15 residues. After removal of 8 bases from V and 2 bases from J, the junction contained 8 bases not matched to a gene. Germline CDR1 is SNHLY and CDR2 is FYNNEI. Here the CDR3 reads CASFSSGASTDTQYF. The DNA for the CDR3 is TGTGCCAGCTTCTCTAGCGGGGCCTCCACAGATACGCAGTATTTT.

This clone was seen only once. V is TRBV14 and J is TRBJ1-2; TRBD1 matches 9 bases. This CDR3 contains 13 residues. Germline V CDR1 and CDR2: SGHDN, FVKESK. The ends lost 6 bases at V and 4 bases at J; junction bases unmatched: 3. This CDR3 is CASRATGGYGYTF. CDR3 in DNA: TGTGCCAGCAGGGCGACAGGGGGCTATGGCTACACCTTC.

The chain uses TRBV5-4 and TRBJ2-3; 8 bases are a match to TRBD2. The germline gives CDR1 SGHNT, CDR2 YYREEE (reference sequence). This CDR3 is 14 amino acids long. The V segment lost 4 bases and the J segment 4 bases; nucleotides outside the gene matches: 5. CDR3 sequence reads: CASSDGLAPDTQYF. CDR3 DNA: TGTGCCAGCAGCGACGGACTAGCCCCAGATACGCAGTATTTT.

The CDR3 DNA reads as TGTGCCAGCAGGTTCTCAGGGCCCACCGGGGAGCTGTTTTTT. This codes for CASRFSGPTGELFF. The chain recombines TRBV6-1 with TRBJ2-2; maybe TRBD1 (5 bases). The germline V and J ends were trimmed by 6 bases and 4 bases, with 12 bases remaining between them. The germline V gene has CDR1 MNHNS and CDR2 SASEGT. CDR3 length: 14 amino acids.

The CDR3 DNA is TGTGCCAGCAGCTCAACCGGGACAGGGGTGGACGAGCAGTACTTC. It encodes CASSSTGTGVDEQYF. The chain carries TRBV7-3 and TRBJ2-7, with 10 positions matching TRBD1. Germline CDR1 and CDR2: SGHTA and FQGTGA. The CDR3 covers 15 residues. The V and J ends lost 4 bases and 5 bases, in that order; junction bases with no gene match: 8.